Listed here are 29 T cell receptor beta chains from one sample, sequenced in a study of T cell clones after liver transplantation. The assay was immunoSEQ multiplex PCR, and TCRdb's table has in-frame clones only and misses some. In the table there are some 120,000 clones, approximately 90% of which are singletons. The sequencing here drew on CD4+ T cells from blood, taken 12 months after liver transplant. The receptor source for this set is a human patient who received a liver transplant. T cells may partly derive from the graft donor.

The chain is built from TRBV4-2 and TRBJ2-7; 7 nucleotides match TRBD1. The CDR3 covers 14 residues. Germline V CDR1 and CDR2: LGHNA, YNFKEQ. V gave up 4 bases and J gave up 1 base; unmatched junction bases: 4. CDR3 sequence (DNA): TGTGCCAGCAGCCGGACAGGTCTTTCCTACGAGCAGTACTTC. It is translated as CASSRTGLSYEQYF.

The CDR3 sequence: CASSSSGYYEQYF. The CDR3 nucleotides are TGTGCCAGCAGTTCCTCAGGATACTACGAGCAGTACTTC. The genes are TRBV28 and TRBJ2-7; D call uncertain. CDR1 is MDHEN, CDR2 SYDVKM, per germline. V was trimmed by 4 bases and J by 3 bases, leaving 10 bases between them. CDR3 length: 13 residues.

V usage is TRBV4-1 and J usage is TRBJ2-1, with D unresolved. This CDR3 comprises 15 residues. The germline V gene encodes CDR1 MGHRA and CDR2 YSYEKL. V was pared by 3 bases and J by 3 bases, with 12 bases between. The CDR3 DNA reads as TGCGCCAGCAGCCAGGACGAAAGAGTCTACAATGAGCAGTTCTTC. It yields the protein CASSQDERVYNEQFF.

The chain joins TRBV5-1 to TRBJ2-7; 8 bases are shared with TRBD1. Trimming cost V 4 bases and J 3 bases; bases outside gene matches: 6. CDR1 SGHRS and CDR2 YFSETQ come from the germline V gene. The CDR3 contains 14 residues. The CDR3 sequence: CASSVGTGYYEQYF. The CDR3 bases are TGCGCCAGCAGCGTGGGGACAGGATACTACGAGCAGTACTTC.

The CDR3 protein is CASSQGDRGSTDTQYF. The CDR3 DNA reads as TGTGCCAGCAGTCAGGGGGACAGGGGAAGCACAGATACGCAGTATTTT. The chain joins TRBV28 to TRBJ2-3, with 10 bases fitting TRBD1. V lost 5 bases to trimming and J lost 0 bases; unmatched junction nucleotides: 5. Germline lookup yields CDR1 MDHEN and CDR2 SYDVKM. The CDR3 contains 16 residues.

The chain recombines TRBV4-2 with TRBJ2-5, with D perhaps TRBD2 (5 bases). Germline V gives CDR1 LGHNA, CDR2 YNFKEQ. The V gene lost 0 bases and the J gene lost 9 bases, with 17 bases spanning the gap. This CDR3 is built from 15 residues. DNA for the CDR3: TGTGCCAGCAGCCAAGATGAGGAGACCGGGCGGGCCCAGTACTTC. Its translation is CASSQDEETGRAQYF.

Remarks on this clone: A much larger clone differs by one base, so this may be a read error. The chain is built from TRBV6-5 and TRBJ1-3; 7 bases are a match to TRBD1. Germline V lookup: CDR1 MNHEY, CDR2 SVGAGI. V shed 6 bases, J shed 0 bases, and the junction held 2 bases outside the gene matches. This CDR3 spans 14 amino acids. The CDR3 protein is CASSGTASGNTIYF. The CDR3 nucleotides are TGTGCCAGCAGCGGGACAGCCTCTGGAAACACCATATATTTT.

The chain links TRBV2 to TRBJ1-1, with D possibly being TRBD1 (5 bases). The germline gives CDR1 SNHLY, CDR2 FYNNEI. This CDR3 comprises 16 residues. Trimming removed 4 bases from V and 0 bases from J, with 15 bases in between. CDR3 in DNA: TGTGCCAGCAGTGTAGGTAAAGGGGCCCTGAACACTGAAGCTTTCTTT. This gives the protein CASSVGKGALNTEAFF.

This chain joins TRBV28 and TRBJ2-7; 7 nucleotides match TRBD1. Germline CDR1 MDHEN, CDR2 SYDVKM. J was trimmed by 1 base and V by 4 bases; bases with no gene match: 7. The CDR3 is 15 amino acids. CDR3 sequence reads: CASSSLRTGSYEQYF. Here the CDR3 DNA reads TGTGCCAGCAGTTCTCTAAGGACAGGTTCCTACGAGCAGTACTTC.

The CDR3 region is CASRESYEQYF. In DNA, the CDR3 is TGTGCCAGCAGGGAATCCTACGAGCAGTACTTC. This chain joins TRBV2 and TRBJ2-7; D ambiguous. Between the trimmed V and J ends, which lost 6 bases and 1 base, there was a span of 4 bases. The CDR3 contains 11 residues. Germline values: CDR1 SNHLY, CDR2 FYNNEI.

The V call is TRBV30, the J call TRBJ2-5; TRBD1 agrees at 8 bases. There are 16 residues in the CDR3. CDR1 and CDR2 from the germline V gene are GTSNPN and SVGIG (reference sequence). V shed 2 bases and J 4 bases; nucleotides not matched to a gene: 12. The DNA for the CDR3 is TGTGCCTGGAGTTCTACTCCCCCAGGGGGCCTAGAGACCCAGTACTTC. It translates to CAWSSTPPGGLETQYF.

The chain uses TRBV29-1 and TRBJ1-2; D perhaps matches TRBD1 (5 bases). Germline CDR1 and CDR2: SQVTM and ANQGSEA. Trimming left V 7 bases short and J 4 bases short, with 16 bases between. The CDR3 is 13 amino acids. The CDR3 DNA reads as TGCAGCGCCGACGGGGGAAAGACCTATGGCTACACCTTC. Translating it yields CSADGGKTYGYTF.

This sequence joins TRBV4-3 and TRBJ2-1; TRBD2 is a possible D gene (5 bases). V lost 1 base to trimming and J lost 9 bases, with 19 bases between them. CDR3 size: 16 residues. CDR1 is LGHNA, CDR2 YSLEER, per germline. The DNA for the CDR3 is TGCGCCAGCAGCCAAGTAGGCCTAGGAGCGGTTGGTGAGCAGTTCTTC. It specifies CASSQVGLGAVGEQFF.

The chain couples TRBV5-1 to TRBJ2-3; 12 bases fit TRBD2. The CDR3 has 17 residues. J was trimmed by 2 bases and V by 4 bases; bases with no gene match: 8. CDR1 is SGHRS and CDR2 is YFSETQ in the germline V gene. CDR3 in DNA: TGCGCCAGCAGCATCTTGACTAGCGGGAGAACCACAGATACGCAGTATTTT. This codes for CASSILTSGRTTDTQYF. Full variable domain (outside the CDR3, taken from reference TRBV5-1 and TRBJ2-3): KAGVTQTPRYLIKTRGQQVTLSCSPISGHRSVSWYQQTPGQGLQFLFEYFSETQRNKGNFPGRFSGRQFSNSRSEMNVSTLELGDSALYLCASSILTSGRTTDTQYFGPGTRLTVL.

The V and J genes are TRBV2 and TRBJ1-2; D remains ambiguous. Looked up from germline, CDR1 is SNHLY and CDR2 is FYNNEI. The CDR3 extends over 14 amino acids. Trimming took 0 bases from V and 4 from J, leaving 9 bases between them. The CDR3 region has the DNA TGTGCCAGCAGTGAAGCTGGGGTGTCCTATGGCTACACCTTC. Encoded protein: CASSEAGVSYGYTF.

The CDR3 spells CASRGTGVLEQYF. The CDR3, as DNA: TGTGCCAGCAGGGGAACGGGAGTCCTAGAGCAGTACTTC. The chain combines TRBV28 with TRBJ2-7; D is possibly TRBD2 (6 bases). The CDR3 spans 13 residues. V lost 6 bases, J lost 7 bases, and 16 bases lay in between. Germline V gene lookup returns CDR1 MDHEN and CDR2 SYDVKM.

The chain recombines TRBV7-3 with TRBJ2-1; 9 nucleotides align to TRBD2. V gave up 5 bases and J gave up 5 bases; unmatched junction bases: 7. The CDR3 sequence is 15 residues long. Germline CDR1 and CDR2: SGHTA and FQGTGA. The CDR3 nucleotides are TGTGCCAGCAGCCCCATGACTAGCGGTAACAATGAGCAGTTCTTC. This sequence encodes CASSPMTSGNNEQFF.

CDR3 protein: CASSRDSVEQYF. The CDR3 region has the DNA TGCGCCAGCAGCCGTGACAGCGTTGAGCAGTACTTC. The V gene is TRBV5-1, the J gene TRBJ2-7; D is possibly TRBD1 (5 bases). The CDR3 runs to 12 residues. Germline CDR1 SGHRS, CDR2 YFSETQ. Trimming removed 4 bases from V and 7 bases from J, with 12 bases in between.

The rearrangement uses TRBV4-1 and TRBJ2-7; D possibly corresponds to TRBD2 (5 bases). V lost 2 bases and J lost 0, with 14 bases in between. The CDR3 consists of 16 residues. Germline CDR1 reads MGHRA; CDR2 reads YSYEKL. The CDR3 sequence is CASSQPSAGHSYEQYF. The DNA of the CDR3 is TGCGCCAGCAGCCAACCCTCTGCGGGCCACTCCTACGAGCAGTACTTC.

The chain has TRBV5-8 and TRBJ2-7; 10 nucleotides agree with TRBD1. Germline-derived CDR1 and CDR2 are SGHTS and YDEGEE. CDR3 length: 14 amino acids. V shed 2 bases, J shed 9 bases, and the junction held 8 bases outside the gene matches. The chain's CDR3 is CASSFRDRGLGQYF. CDR3 in DNA: TGTGCCAGCAGCTTCCGGGACAGGGGATTAGGGCAGTACTTC.

J is TRBJ2-7 and V is TRBV15; tentative D call: TRBD1 (5 bases). In germline, CDR1 is LNHNV, CDR2 YYDKDF (reference sequence). The CDR3 length is 13 residues. V shed 1 base and J shed 3 bases, with 7 bases lying between them. CDR3 coding DNA: TGTGCCACCAGCAGAGGACAGAACTACGAGCAGTACTTC. It is translated as CATSRGQNYEQYF.

The chain combines TRBV4-1 with TRBJ2-7; perhaps TRBD1 as D (5 bases). Trimming took 1 base from V and 5 from J, leaving 12 bases between them. CDR1 and CDR2 (germline): MGHRA, YSYEKL. The CDR3 contains 14 residues. The CDR3 is CASSQVGAAHEQYF. In DNA form, the CDR3 reads TGCGCCAGCAGCCAAGTAGGGGCTGCCCACGAGCAGTACTTC.

The chain is built from TRBV5-1 and TRBJ2-7, with 12 bases aligning to TRBD1. The CDR3 covers 15 residues. CDR1 and CDR2 (germline): SGHRS, YFSETQ. With V trimmed by 4 bases and J by 6 bases, 8 bases remained unmatched. This chain's CDR3 is CASSAAGTGGSEQYF. CDR3 in DNA: TGCGCCAGCAGCGCAGCCGGGACAGGGGGCTCCGAGCAGTACTTC.

This clone was seen just once. This chain joins TRBV2 and TRBJ1-5; D might be TRBD1 (6 bases). This CDR3 is 15 amino acids long. The germline V gene has CDR1 SNHLY and CDR2 FYNNEI. The V end lost 7 bases, the J end lost 5 bases, and 18 bases lay between the germline ends. The chain's CDR3 is CASNLGGARDQPQHF. CDR3 DNA: TGTGCCAGCAACTTGGGGGGGGCGAGGGATCAGCCCCAGCATTTT.

This chain uses TRBV5-1 with TRBJ2-5; perhaps TRBD1 as D (5 bases). The germline V gene has CDR1 SGHRS and CDR2 YFSETQ. V was cut by 4 bases and J by 1 base, with 5 bases left in between. The CDR3 has 12 amino acids. The CDR3 DNA sequence: TGCGCCAGCAGCCAGGGCCAAGAGACCCAGTACTTC. Amino acid sequence: CASSQGQETQYF.

This sequence joins TRBV30 and TRBJ1-5, with D maybe TRBD1 (5 bases). The CDR3 contains 14 residues. V lost 0 bases, J lost 4 bases, and 10 bases lay in between. Germline values: CDR1 GTSNPN, CDR2 SVGIG (reference sequence). CDR3 bases: TGTGCCTGGAGTGTAGGAGGGGCAAATCAGCCCCAGCATTTT. This gives the protein CAWSVGGANQPQHF.

This rearrangement joins TRBV11-2 to TRBJ2-3; 7 positions agree with TRBD1. The CDR3 covers 15 residues. The V and J ends lost 5 bases and 0 bases, in that order; junction bases with no gene match: 5. The germline CDR1 and CDR2 sequences are SGHAT and FQNNGV. The CDR3 nucleotides read TGTGCCAGCAGCACAACAGGGGTGAGCACAGATACGCAGTATTTT. Protein: CASSTTGVSTDTQYF. The full variable domain, rest sourced from reference TRBV11-2 and TRBJ2-3, is EAGVAQSPRYKIIEKRQSVAFWCNPISGHATLYWYQQILGQGPKLLIQFQNNGVVDDSQLPKDRFSAERLKGVDSTLKIQPAKLEDSAVYLCASSTTGVSTDTQYFGPGTRLTVL.

The chain uses TRBV6-5 and TRBJ1-6; D not certain. The CDR3 totals 13 residues. CDR1 and CDR2 from the germline V gene are MNHEY and SVGAGI. The V and J ends lost 0 bases and 10 bases respectively, with 7 bases between them. CDR3 sequence (DNA): TGTGCCAGCAGTTACTCCGGCACCTCACCCCTCCACTTT. It encodes CASSYSGTSPLHF.

The genes are TRBV5-1 and TRBJ1-2; D is uncertain. Germline CDR1 reads SGHRS; CDR2 reads YFSETQ. The CDR3 is made up of 16 amino acids. V was shortened by 0 bases and J by 0 bases, with 12 bases between the two germline ends. CDR3 nucleotide sequence: TGCGCCAGCAGCTTGGTACCCGGACTGACTAACTATGGCTACACCTTC. Amino acid sequence: CASSLVPGLTNYGYTF.